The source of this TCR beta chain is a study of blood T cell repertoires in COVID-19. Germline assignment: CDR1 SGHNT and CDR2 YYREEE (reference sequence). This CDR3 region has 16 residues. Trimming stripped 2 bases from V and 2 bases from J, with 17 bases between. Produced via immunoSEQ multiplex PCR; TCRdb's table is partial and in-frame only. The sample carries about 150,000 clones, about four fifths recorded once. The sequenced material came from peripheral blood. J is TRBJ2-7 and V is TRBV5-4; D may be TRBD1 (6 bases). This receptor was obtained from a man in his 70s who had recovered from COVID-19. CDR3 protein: CASSLGGSISTYEQYF. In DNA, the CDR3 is TGTGCCAGCAGCTTAGGGGGAAGCATTAGCACCTACGAGCAGTACTTC.